This T cell receptor (beta chain) was sequenced in a study of T-cell memory formation after mild COVID-19. Study in general: Clusters were largely donor specific. General observations from the study: Among contracting clones, CD4+ were mainly CM/EM and CD8+ enriched in EMRA.

One entry per CDR3 protein results from TCRdb running MiXCR on the 5' RACE reads. Of 210,000 or so distinct CDR3 sequences listed, around 25% were seen once; the top ten hold roughly 10%. Germline CDR1 is SGHRS and CDR2 is YFSETQ. V gave up 0 bases and J gave up 5 bases, with 17 bases separating them. The CDR3 totals 16 residues. This clonotype was recorded at least ten times. Its target is unknown. J is TRBJ2-5 and V is TRBV5-1; the D gene is possibly TRBD2 (5 bases). Specimen: PBMCs or a T cell subset sorted from them (not recorded which). This clonotype originated in an adult woman who had mild COVID-19 (a few samples of this study predate the infection). Cell type and time point are not known. CDR3 sequence reads: CASSLGRGSRSETQYF. In nucleotides, the CDR3 is TGCGCCAGCAGCTTGGGCCGGGGTAGTCGGTCGGAGACCCAGTACTTC.